This TCR beta chain was identified in a study of beta chain features in type 1 diabetes. Study-level points and caveats: The naive, central memory and Treg TCRB repertoires looked more alike in patients than they did in healthy donors. With patients and controls alike, PCR might favor shorter templates to an equal degree. When Type 1 diabetes patients were examined, their TCRB CDR3s proved moderately but significantly shorter in all four CD4+ subsets. Since sequencing was performed on cDNA, cells with high TCR expression could be over-represented.

The entirety of the isolated RNA underwent reverse transcription, so expressed TCRB transcripts were sequenced. About 3.7 million reads per sample were averaged for naive, central memory and regulatory samples. The table came from immunoSEQ multiplex PCR; TCRdb's copy has only in-frame clones and leaves some out. The data show 300,000 or so clones, 13% seen once. The CDR3 has 13 residues. Germline V gives CDR1 SGHRS, CDR2 YFSETQ. V was trimmed by 0 bases and J by 7 bases, leaving 10 bases between them. A remark on this clone: Antigen unknown.

The clonotype originates from a woman aged 18-35 years with type 1 diabetes. V and J are TRBV5-1 and TRBJ1-1; D possibly corresponds to TRBD1 (5 bases). The sequenced sample consisted of naive CD4+ T cells from blood. As DNA, the CDR3 is TGCGCCAGCAGCTTGGGGGACGGGGGTGAAGCTTTCTTT. This translates into CASSLGDGGEAFF.